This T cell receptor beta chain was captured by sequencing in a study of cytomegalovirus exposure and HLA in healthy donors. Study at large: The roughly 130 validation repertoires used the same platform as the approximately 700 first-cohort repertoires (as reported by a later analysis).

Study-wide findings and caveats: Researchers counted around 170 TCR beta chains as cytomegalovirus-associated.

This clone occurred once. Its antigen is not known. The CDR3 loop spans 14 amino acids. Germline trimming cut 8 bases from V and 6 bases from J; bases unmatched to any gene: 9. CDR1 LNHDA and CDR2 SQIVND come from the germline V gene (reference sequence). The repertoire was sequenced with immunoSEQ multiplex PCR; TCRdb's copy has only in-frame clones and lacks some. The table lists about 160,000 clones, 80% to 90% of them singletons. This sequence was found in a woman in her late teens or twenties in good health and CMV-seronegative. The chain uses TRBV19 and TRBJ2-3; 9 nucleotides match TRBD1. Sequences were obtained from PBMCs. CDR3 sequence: CASPYRGLGDTQYF. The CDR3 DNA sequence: TGTGCCAGTCCATACAGGGGGCTAGGGGATACGCAGTATTTT.